Listed below are T cell receptor beta chains from one sample, sequenced in a study of cytomegalovirus exposure and HLA in healthy donors. The data were produced by immunoSEQ multiplex PCR, yet TCRdb's version contains in-frame clones alone and is incomplete. The sample consists of 65,000 to 100,000 clones, 79% of them appearing once. The sequenced sample consisted of PBMCs. The receptors stem from a woman aged 40 to 50 in good health and CMV-seropositive. Both conserved end residues are part of each CDR3. The order of the fields is D gene, J gene, V gene, clone size, CDR3 DNA, CDR3 protein. The D gene is left open where the match is weak. Clone size is not always given. Where it is, it says once, few, many or a class for expanded clones.

. | TRBJ1-5 | TRBV12-2 | . | TGTGCAAGTCGCTTACCTGGACAGGGAGACAATCAGCCCCAGCATTTT | CASRLPGQGDNQPQHF
TRBD2 | TRBJ2-2 | TRBV6-4 | . | TGTGCCAGCAGTCATACTAGCGGGACCGGGGAGCTGTTTTTT | CASSHTSGTGELFF
. | TRBJ1-2 | TRBV5-1 | . | TGCGCCAGCAGCTTGGCGGACAGAGACTATGGCTACACCTTC | CASSLADRDYGYTF
. | TRBJ1-1 | TRBV19 | . | TGTGCCAGTAGTTTTCAAACAGGGTTGGGGAACACTGAAGCTTTCTTT | CASSFQTGLGNTEAFF
. | TRBJ2-7 | TRBV27 | . | TGTGCCAGCAGTTCGCGGCAGCCCCCCTACGAGCAGTACTTC | CASSSRQPPYEQYF
TRBD1 | TRBJ1-2 | TRBV19 | . | TGTGCCAGTAGTACGACAGGGGACGTCAGTTATGGCTACACCTTC | CASSTTGDVSYGYTF
. | TRBJ1-2 | TRBV27 | . | TGTGCCAGCAGTTCCTATAGGGGCAGGGAAGGCTACACCTTC | CASSSYRGREGYTF
. | TRBJ1-4 | TRBV29-1 | few | TGCAGCGGGGAGGCTAATGAAAAACTGTTTTTT | CSGEANEKLFF
. | TRBJ1-6 | TRBV30 | once | TGTGCCTGGAGAGGGGACATGAGCTCCTATAATTCACCCCTCCACTTT | CAWRGDMSSYNSPLHF
TRBD1 | TRBJ2-2 | TRBV18 | . | TGTGCCAGCCTCGGGACAGGGGGCACCGGGGAGCTGTTTTTT | CASLGTGGTGELFF
. | TRBJ2-1 | TRBV18 | . | TGTGCCAGCTCAGGTATCACCAGGCGGTTCTTC | CASSGITRRFF
. | TRBJ1-2 | TRBV7-9 | few | TGTGCCAGCAGCTTTCTAGGTGGTAACTATGGCTACACCTTC | CASSFLGGNYGYTF
TRBD1 | TRBJ2-5 | TRBV10-3 | few | TGTGCCATCATGCGAGGACAGGGGCTAGGAGAGACCCAGTACTTC | CAIMRGQGLGETQYF
. | TRBJ1-2 | TRBV29-1 | . | TGCAGCGTTGAATCGCTCCAAGCCCTCTTGTCCGGCTACACCTTC | CSVESLQALLSGYTF
TRBD2 | TRBJ2-3 | TRBV19 | . | TGTGCCAGTAGTTCTTACCTTGGCGGGGGGCCCACAGATACGCAGTATTTT | CASSSYLGGGPTDTQYF
TRBD2 | TRBJ2-7 | TRBV4-1 | . | TGCGCCAGCAGCCTAGCAACCGGGACTAGCGGAACCTACGAGCAGTACTTC | CASSLATGTSGTYEQYF
. | TRBJ2-5 | TRBV4-1 | . | TGCGCCAGCAGCCTAGCGGTCCCAGAGACCCAGTACTTC | CASSLAVPETQYF
TRBD2 | TRBJ2-1 | TRBV7-8 | . | TGTGCCAGCAGCTTAGCTGCAGCGGGGGGGCCCAATGAGCAGTTCTTC | CASSLAAAGGPNEQFF
. | TRBJ1-5 | TRBV6-1 | . | TGTGCCAGCAGTGAATGGGCAGGGGCCACCCTTAGCAATCAGCCCCAGCATTTT | CASSEWAGATLSNQPQHF
. | TRBJ2-3 | TRBV7-2 | . | TGTGCCAGCAGCTTAGGAGGGAGCGGCACAGATACGCAGTATTTT | CASSLGGSGTDTQYF
. | TRBJ1-6 | TRBV6-1 | . | TGTGCCAGCAGTGAGACAGCGAGCTCCTATAATTCACCCCTCCACTTT | CASSETASSYNSPLHF
TRBD2 | TRBJ2-1 | TRBV27 | . | TGTGCCAGCAGTCCCCTGAGCGGGGGAGACAATGAGCAGTTCTTC | CASSPLSGGDNEQFF
. | TRBJ1-5 | TRBV10-3 | few | TGTGCCGCGGGGGATAGCAATCAGCCCCAGCATTTT | CAAGDSNQPQHF
TRBD1 | TRBJ1-3 | TRBV25-1 | once | TGTGCCAGCAGTGGCCTGACAGGGGCCTTCTCTGGAAACACCATATATTTT | CASSGLTGAFSGNTIYF
. | TRBJ1-1 | TRBV27 | . | TGTGCCAGCAGTTTTAGAGGGAGATCTGCTGAAGCTTTCTTT | CASSFRGRSAEAFF
. | TRBJ2-1 | TRBV5-1 | . | TGCGCCAGCAGCCGTAGCTCCTACAATGAGCAGTTCTTC | CASSRSSYNEQFF
. | TRBJ2-1 | TRBV7-9 | once | TGTTCCAGCAGCTTAGGGTCGGGAGTTGAGCAGTTCTTC | CSSSLGSGVEQFF
TRBD2 | TRBJ2-5 | TRBV6-5 | . | TGTGCCAGCAGTAGAATCCGGGGGGGCCAAGAGACCCAGTACTTC | CASSRIRGGQETQYF
TRBD1 | TRBJ2-7 | TRBV11-2 | . | TGTGCCAGCAGCGCCGCACAGGGGTACGAGCAGTACTTC | CASSAAQGYEQYF
. | TRBJ2-7 | TRBV11-1 | . | TGTGCCAGCAGCTTATCCCCCCAGACATCAGGCGAGCAGTACTTC | CASSLSPQTSGEQYF
TRBD1 | TRBJ2-7 | TRBV27 | . | TGTGCCAGCAGTTTAGGGTACGACAGGGTCTACGAGCAGTACTTC | CASSLGYDRVYEQYF